The clone carrying this T cell receptor (beta chain) turned up a few times. The data originate from a study of T-cell reconstitution after alpha-beta-depleted transplantation in children. Researchers prepared the TCRbeta library using unique molecular identifiers, the study reports. TCRdb used MiXCR to reprocess the PCR reads, holding one entry per CDR3 protein. Found here are 540,000 or so distinct CDR3 sequences, 20% to 25% of them singletons; the top ten hold 14%. V trimming: 4 bases; J trimming: 5 bases; junction bases outside the gene matches: 9. The CDR3 spans 15 residues. This TCR derives from a boy in the first two years of life who had a stem cell transplant for acute myeloid leukemia, so the T cells may come from the graft donor. This sample comprised PBMCs, mostly from graft donor cells, obtained 360 days after TCRalphabeta/CD19-depleted stem cell transplant. J is TRBJ2-7 and V is TRBV12-3 or TRBV12-4; 9 nucleotides line up with TRBD1. The CDR3 nucleotides read TGTGCCAGCAGTTCCCGCGGGACAGGGTTCCACGAGCAGTACTTC. This translates into CASSSRGTGFHEQYF.